This T cell receptor (beta chain) was identified in a study of T cells in localized non-small cell lung cancer. General observations from the study: Out of the top 100 tumor clones, a median around 57 were seen in adjacent lung. Increased T cell density in blood showed an association with longer overall survival. It was uninvolved adjacent lung that showed the highest T cell clonality, exceeding tumor.

Using immunoSEQ multiplex PCR, the repertoire was profiled, and TCRdb retains in-frame clones only, with some absent. Of approximately 33,000 clones listed, around 94% were seen once; the top ten hold approximately 6.9%. On this clone: The antigen is unknown.

The CDR3 length is 16 residues. Germline lookup yields CDR1 MNHEY and CDR2 SVGAGI. V lost 2 bases to trimming and J lost 8 bases; unmatched junction nucleotides: 10. The starting material was peripheral blood, obtained before any cancer treatment. This chain connects TRBV6-5 to TRBJ2-1; 9 bases align to TRBD2. The TCR was taken from a female donor of 60 years or more with stage I lung adenocarcinoma. CDR3 nucleotide sequence: TGTGCCAGCAGTTACCCTGGGCGGGGGGGCCCGGATGAGCAGTTCTTC. It codes for CASSYPGRGGPDEQFF.